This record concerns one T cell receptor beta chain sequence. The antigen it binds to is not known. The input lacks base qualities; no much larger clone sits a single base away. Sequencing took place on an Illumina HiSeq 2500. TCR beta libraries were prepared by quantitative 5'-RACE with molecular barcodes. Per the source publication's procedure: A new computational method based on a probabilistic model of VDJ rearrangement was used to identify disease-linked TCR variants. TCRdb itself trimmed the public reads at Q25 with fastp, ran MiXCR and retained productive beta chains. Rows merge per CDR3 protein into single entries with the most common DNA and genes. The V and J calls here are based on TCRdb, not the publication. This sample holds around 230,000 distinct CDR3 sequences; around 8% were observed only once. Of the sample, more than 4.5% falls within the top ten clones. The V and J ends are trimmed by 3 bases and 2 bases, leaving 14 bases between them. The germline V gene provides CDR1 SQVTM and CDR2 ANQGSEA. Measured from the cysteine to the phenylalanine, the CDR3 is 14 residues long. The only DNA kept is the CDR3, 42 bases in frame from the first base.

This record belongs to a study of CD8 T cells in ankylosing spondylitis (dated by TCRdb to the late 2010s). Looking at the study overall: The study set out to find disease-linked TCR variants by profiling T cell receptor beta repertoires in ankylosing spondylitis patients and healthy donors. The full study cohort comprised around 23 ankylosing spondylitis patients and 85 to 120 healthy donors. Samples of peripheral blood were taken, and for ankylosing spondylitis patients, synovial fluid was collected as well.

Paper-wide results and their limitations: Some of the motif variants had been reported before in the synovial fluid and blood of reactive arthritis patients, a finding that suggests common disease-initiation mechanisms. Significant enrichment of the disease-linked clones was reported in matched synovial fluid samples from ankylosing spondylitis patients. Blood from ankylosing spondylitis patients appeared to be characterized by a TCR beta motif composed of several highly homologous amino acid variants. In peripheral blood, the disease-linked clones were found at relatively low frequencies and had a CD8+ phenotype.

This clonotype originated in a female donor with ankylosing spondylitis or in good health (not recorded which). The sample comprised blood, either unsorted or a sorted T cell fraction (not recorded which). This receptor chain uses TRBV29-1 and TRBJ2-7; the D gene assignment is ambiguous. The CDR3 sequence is CSVDGLVGTYEQYF. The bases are TGCAGCGTTGACGGGCTAGTTGGGACCTACGAGCAGTACTTC.